This TCR beta chain was identified during a study of cytomegalovirus exposure and HLA in healthy donors. Study-level points and caveats: As a later analysis showed, a missense DCLRE1C variant was linked to trimming of TCR beta V- and J-genes.

The PCR was carried out with 60 Vbeta primers and 13 Jbeta primers. Method: immunoSEQ multiplex PCR; TCRdb's copy keeps in-frame clones and lacks some. The table has tens of thousands of clones, approximately 81% seen once. Points on this clone: Antigen specificity is unknown.

The CDR3 contains 16 residues. CDR1 is SGHRS and CDR2 is YFSETQ in the germline V gene. The ends lost 0 bases at V and 6 bases at J; junction bases unmatched: 9. The rearrangement joins TRBV5-1 to TRBJ1-2; 9 nucleotides line up with TRBD1. The specimen was PBMCs. The origin of this receptor is a woman aged 40 to 49 in good health and CMV-seronegative. The CDR3 sequence is CASSLALGQGTNGYTF. DNA of the CDR3: TGCGCCAGCAGCTTGGCTCTGGGACAGGGAACTAATGGCTACACCTTC.